The sequence of this T cell receptor (beta chain) was determined in a study of blood T cells in healthy people across ages. Study summary: About one barcoded beta molecule per two T cells came from capture by template switching.

There were healthy Caucasian individuals from Russia, aged roughly 6 to 100, serving as donors. Donors each provided roughly 11 milliliters of peripheral blood. Extraction of total RNA produced a minimum of 5 micrograms from each sample. Primers used in a second PCR of roughly 6 to 11 cycles were a sample-barcoded 5' primer and a J-beta primer mix. TCRdb recomputed calls from the 5' RACE reads with MiXCR, one row per CDR3 protein. The sample records approximately 490,000 distinct CDR3 sequences, 24% being singletons. Germline V gene lookup returns CDR1 MNHEY and CDR2 SMNVEV (reference sequence). The CDR3 contains 13 residues. After removal of 8 bases from V and 1 base from J, the junction contained 3 bases not matched to a gene. This clonotype came up a few times. These data were also filed under a second study, of T cells of mothers and their children.

The sequenced sample consisted of blood. V usage is TRBV27 and J usage is TRBJ2-5, with 8 bases that match TRBD1. This clonotype was sampled from a boy between 10 and 17 years old in good health. The CDR3: CASWTGFQETQYF. CDR3 coding DNA: TGTGCCAGCTGGACAGGGTTCCAAGAGACCCAGTACTTC.